This record looks at one T cell receptor (beta chain) sequence and its context. This record belongs to a study of blood T cell repertoires in COVID-19. The wider study: COVID-19 samples, acute and convalescent, were from the United States, Italy and Spain. PBMCs, B-cell-depleted T cells, or T cells provided the cDNA or gDNA that made up the material.

Trimming removed 5 bases at V and 1 base at J, with 8 bases between. The CDR3 totals 14 residues. The germline CDR1 and CDR2 sequences are LNHDA and SQIVND (reference sequence). The table came from immunoSEQ multiplex PCR; TCRdb's copy has only in-frame clones and leaves some out. The profile shows under 300,000 clones, around four fifths of them singletons. This clonotype was sampled from a woman aged 60-75 years with active or convalescent COVID-19. Sequencing was performed on peripheral blood. The chain recombines TRBV19 with TRBJ2-2; maybe TRBD1 (6 bases). DNA of the CDR3: TGTGCCAGTAGTTTGACAGGGAACACCGGGGAGCTGTTTTTT. Translation: CASSLTGNTGELFF.